The sequence of this TCR beta chain was determined in a study of T cell responses to AZD1222 COVID-19 vaccine. The CDR3 has 15 amino acids. CDR1 is SGHVS and CDR2 is FQNEAQ in the germline V gene. V trimming: 5 bases; J trimming: 7 bases; junction bases outside the gene matches: 6. The protocol was immunoSEQ multiplex PCR, while the TCRdb copy is restricted to in-frame clones and leaves out a portion. This table has 86,000 or so clones, 88% appearing once. The genes are TRBV7-8 and TRBJ2-4; 12 nucleotides align to TRBD2. The input for sequencing was peripheral blood, taken 28 days after the second AZD1222 dose. The clonotype was recovered from an adult who received the AZD1222 COVID-19 vaccine. The CDR3 loop reads CASSHKTSGSNIQYF. In DNA form, the CDR3 reads TGTGCCAGCAGCCATAAGACTAGCGGGAGCAACATTCAGTACTTC. The full variable domain, rest sourced from reference TRBV7-8 and TRBJ2-4, is GAGVSQSPRYKVAKRGQDVALRCDPISGHVSLFWYQQALGQGPEFLTYFQNEAQLDKSGLPSDRFFAERPEGSVSTLKIQRTQQEDSAVYLCASSHKTSGSNIQYFGAGTRLSVL.